The 11 T cell receptor beta chains presented below share a single source sample, sequenced in a study of T-cell memory formation after mild COVID-19. TCRdb recomputed calls from the 5' RACE reads with MiXCR, one row per CDR3 protein. The sample holds about 130,000 distinct CDR3 sequences, about 6% seen once. Sample: PBMCs or a T cell subset sorted from them (not recorded which). The receptors were sampled from an adult woman who had mild COVID-19 (a few samples of this study predate the infection). Cell type and time point are not known.

The V call is TRBV10-3, the J call TRBJ2-5; D unclear. CDR1 is ENHRY, CDR2 SYGVKD, per germline. The CDR3 has 14 amino acids. The V end was cut by 3 bases, the J end by 4 bases, with 12 bases between. In nucleotides, the CDR3 is TGTGCCATCAGTGACGTGTGGGGTGGAGAGACCCAGTACTTC. Residues: CAISDVWGGETQYF.

This clonotype was seen a few times. J is TRBJ2-7 and V is TRBV21-1; the table gives TRBD1 as D, unverified against the DNA. TRBV21-1 is assigned pseudogene status. The CDR3 sequence is 15 residues long. The CDR3 coding sequence is TGTGCCAGCAGCAAACGGGACAGAGAAACCTACGAGCAGTACTTC. Its protein is CASSKRDRETYEQYF.

The chain couples TRBV24-1 to TRBJ1-5; D unresolved. The V end lost 0 bases, the J end lost 0 bases, and 8 bases lay between the germline ends. The CDR3 consists of 16 residues. Per the germline V gene, CDR1 is KGHDR and CDR2 is SFDVKD. CDR3 in amino acids: CATSDLHGNSNQPQHF. As DNA, the CDR3 is TGTGCCACCAGTGATTTGCACGGCAATAGCAATCAGCCCCAGCATTTT.

There are a few counts of this clonotype. The chain uses TRBV10-3 and TRBJ2-3, with D uncertain. The CDR3 is 13 residues long. From germline, CDR1 is ENHRY and CDR2 SYGVKD. Trimming shortened V by 6 bases and J by 1 base, and 8 bases separated the two germline ends. The CDR3 protein is CAIRPQGTDTQYF. The DNA of the CDR3 is TGTGCCATCAGGCCGCAGGGCACAGATACGCAGTATTTT.

This clonotype was observed at least ten times. This chain links TRBV30 with TRBJ2-7, with 9 nucleotides matching TRBD1. Germline CDR1 is GTSNPN and CDR2 is SVGIG (reference sequence). V shed 1 base and J 2 bases; nucleotides not matched to a gene: 3. The CDR3 spans 14 residues. The CDR3 spells CAWSGQGVTYEQYF. In DNA, the CDR3 is TGTGCCTGGAGTGGACAGGGGGTTACCTACGAGCAGTACTTC.

J is TRBJ2-5 and V is TRBV7-6; 11 bases map to TRBD2. Germline loops: CDR1 SGHVS, CDR2 FNYEAQ. J gave up 3 bases and V 2 bases, and 11 bases lay outside the gene matches. CDR3 length: 18 residues. The CDR3 loop reads CASSLRTGTSGGKETQYF. The CDR3 DNA is TGTGCCAGCAGCTTACGGACCGGGACTAGCGGAGGGAAAGAGACCCAGTACTTC. The entire variable domain, with the rest obtained from reference TRBV7-6 and TRBJ2-5, is as follows: GAGVSQSPRYKVTKRGQDVALRCDPISGHVSLYWYRQALGQGPEFLTYFNYEAQQDKSGLPNDRFSAERPEGSISTLTIQRTEQRDSAMYRCASSLRTGTSGGKETQYFGPGTRLLVL.

In this sample, this clonotype turned up many times. This chain joins TRBV10-3 and TRBJ2-3; D might be TRBD1 (6 bases). V lost 9 bases and J 2 bases, leaving 12 bases between the germline ends. The germline CDR1 and CDR2 sequences are ENHRY and SYGVKD. This CDR3 is built from 13 residues. The CDR3 DNA reads TGTGCCATGAGAGGACAGACCACAGATACGCAGTATTTT. This encodes CAMRGQTTDTQYF.

This clonotype has at least ten counts. V gene TRBV29-1 combines with J gene TRBJ2-2; D perhaps matches TRBD2 (5 bases). Germline-derived CDR1 and CDR2 are SQVTM and ANQGSEA. V was shortened by 6 bases and J by 3 bases, with 14 bases between the two germline ends. The CDR3 sequence is 14 residues long. This chain's CDR3 is CSVTNGLDTGELFF. The CDR3 DNA reads TGCAGCGTGACTAACGGATTGGACACCGGGGAGCTGTTTTTT.

The table lists this clonotype with a few counts. The rearrangement joins TRBV12-3 or TRBV12-4 to TRBJ2-7, with 9 bases that match TRBD1. The CDR3 spans 14 residues. Losses at the gene ends were 3 bases for V and 7 bases for J; bases not matched to a gene: 7. CDR3 in DNA: TGTGCCAGCAGTTTTAACAGGGGGCCGGAGGAGCAGTACTTC. The encoded protein is CASSFNRGPEEQYF.

This clonotype was observed many times. This chain uses TRBV5-1 with TRBJ2-3; weak D call: TRBD1 (6 bases). This CDR3 has 17 amino acids. Germline values: CDR1 SGHRS, CDR2 YFSETQ. The V end lost 0 bases, the J end lost 2 bases, and 16 bases lay between the germline ends. CDR3 nucleotide sequence: TGCGCCAGCAGCTTGGGCCACCGGGACATTGTCACAGATACGCAGTATTTT. Its translation: CASSLGHRDIVTDTQYF.

This clonotype was observed at least ten times. The rearrangement uses TRBV11-2 and TRBJ2-1; 10 bases fit TRBD2. The germline CDR1 and CDR2 sequences are SGHAT and FQNNGV. CDR3 length: 18 residues. With V trimmed by 0 bases and J by 5 bases, 10 bases remained unmatched. CDR3 DNA sequence: TGTGCCAGCAGCTTAGATATTAGGCTAGCGGGAGACAACAATGAGCAGTTCTTC. This codes for CASSLDIRLAGDNNEQFF.